This is a list of T cell receptor beta chains from one sample in a study of cytomegalovirus exposure and HLA in healthy donors. Repertoires were generated with immunoSEQ multiplex PCR, while TCRdb's copy carries only in-frame clones and drops some. The sample includes approximately 180,000 clones, over 70% seen only once; the top ten take 3.7%. Sequenced sample: PBMCs. These receptors all come from a woman aged 55-75 years in good health and CMV-seropositive. CDR3s leave out the opening cysteine and the closing phenylalanine or tryptophan. Fields, in order: V gene, CDR3 length, CDR3 protein.

TRBV2 | 11 | ASRAVGTDTQY
TRBV29-1 | 12 | SVGSNRGLETQY
TRBV7-9 | 15 | ASSSPSGGAVVNEQY
TRBV5-1 | 12 | ASSLASEKYEQY
TRBV5-4 | 11 | ASSGGQGHEQY
TRBV7-8 | 14 | ASTSRGHGSNQPQH
TRBV19 | 12 | ASSMDRGAYEQY
TRBV27 | 13 | ASSRGLAGANEQF
TRBV18 | 13 | ASSPPAAASYEQY
TRBV11-2 | 16 | ASSLLTSGGVTHYEQY
TRBV19 | 11 | ASSRGGNQPQH
TRBV2 | 11 | ASRQGTNTEAF
TRBV6-1 | 13 | ASSEEGDRGLGYT
TRBV5-1 | 12 | ASSLADGQPEAF
TRBV11-2 | 12 | ASSRDRVAETQY
TRBV4-3 | 17 | ASSQNVAGTAGDTDTQY
TRBV7-3 | 13 | ASSDSGSSYNEQF
TRBV15 | 12 | ATSRRGTRYGYT
TRBV4-2 | 12 | ASSQQSGEGEQY
TRBV28 | 12 | ASSFGQGTYEQY
TRBV18 | 12 | ASSPERRNYGYT
TRBV18 | 11 | ASSPPGNEKLF
TRBV5-1 | 9 | ASGQSYRQY
TRBV7-2 | 15 | ASSQQPGQGINQPQH
TRBV4-1 | 16 | ASSQEGGGVTTNEKLF
TRBV7-3 | 13 | ASSSWTGPTGELF
TRBV7-9 | 12 | ASSAWTGVTEAF
TRBV10-3 | 13 | AISGGREGRYEQY
TRBV18 | 14 | ASSPPSGGSSYEQY
TRBV7-9 | 14 | ASSPGTGGSGRPQH
TRBV6-6 | 13 | ASSSPGQGRYEQY
TRBV25-1 | 11 | AIPVGQGTEAF
TRBV2 | 12 | ASSYRRMNTEAF
TRBV27 | 11 | ASIGTPYNEQF
TRBV11-2 | 13 | ASSSQQGRWEKLF
TRBV29-1 | 12 | SVATSGTTYEQY
TRBV2 | 10 | ASTVDSYEQY
TRBV4-1 | 14 | ASSQEIVLAGDEQF
TRBV4-2 | 14 | ASSQGGWAIQETQY
TRBV5-1 | 13 | ASSPKGVGFEKLF